What follows are 23 T cell receptor beta chains derived from one specimen sequenced in a study of blood T cell repertoires in COVID-19. Profiling relied on immunoSEQ multiplex PCR, and the TCRdb table lists in-frame clones only, not all of them. The sample consists of tens of thousands of clones, over 80% of them appearing once. What was sequenced was peripheral blood. The receptors shown here come from a woman aged 80 or over with active COVID-19.

The CDR3 protein is CATSRLAGVSGANVLTF. In DNA form, the CDR3 reads TGTGCCACCAGCAGACTAGCGGGAGTTTCTGGGGCCAACGTCCTGACTTTC. The chain is built from TRBV15 and TRBJ2-6, with 10 bases lining up with TRBD2. V lost 2 bases to trimming and J lost 1 base; unmatched junction nucleotides: 2. The CDR3 runs to 17 residues. CDR1 and CDR2 (germline): LNHNV, YYDKDF (reference sequence). Using reference TRBV15 and TRBJ2-6 for the parts outside the CDR3, the full variable domain is DAMVIQNPRYQVTQFGKPVTLSCSQTLNHNVMYWYQQKSSQAPKLLFHYYDKDFNNEADTPDNFQSRRPNTSFCFLDIRSPGLGDTAMYLCATSRLAGVSGANVLTFGAGSRLTVL.

This clone is a singleton in its sample. The rearrangement links TRBV7-9 to TRBJ2-7; 8 bases align to TRBD2. After removal of 4 bases from V and 2 bases from J, the junction contained 7 bases not matched to a gene. The germline gives CDR1 SEHNR, CDR2 FQNEAQ (reference sequence). The CDR3 runs 15 residues. Here the CDR3 reads CASSSGLAGTYEQYF. The CDR3 nucleotides are TGTGCCAGCAGCTCGGGGTTAGCGGGGACCTACGAGCAGTACTTC.

The chain joins TRBV18 to TRBJ2-3; TRBD2 agrees at 9 bases. J was trimmed by 0 bases and V by 7 bases; bases with no gene match: 11. This CDR3 comprises 17 residues. Germline V gene data show CDR1 as KGHSH and CDR2 as LQKENI. The DNA of the CDR3 is TGTGCCAGCTGTCCGTCTATAGCGGGAGCTAGCACAGATACGCAGTATTTT. Protein sequence: CASCPSIAGASTDTQYF.

This chain connects TRBV28 to TRBJ1-1; D perhaps matches TRBD1 (6 bases). Germline V CDR1 and CDR2: MDHEN, SYDVKM. Trimming removed 7 bases at V and 11 bases at J, with 26 bases between. There are 15 residues in the CDR3. CDR3 protein: CASINPGTPSSWAFF. Here the CDR3 DNA reads TGTGCCAGCATCAACCCCGGGACACCCAGCTCCTGGGCTTTCTTT. Based on the CDR3 plus reference TRBV28 and TRBJ1-1, the full variable domain is DVKVTQSSRYLVKRTGEKVFLECVQDMDHENMFWYRQDPGLGLRLIYFSYDVKMKEKGDIPEGYSVSREKKERFSLILESASTNQTSMYLCASINPGTPSSWAFFGQGTRLTVV.

The rearrangement links TRBV4-3 to TRBJ2-7; D is uncertain. Germline CDR1 reads LGHNA; CDR2 reads YSLEER. CDR3 size: 15 residues. The V and J ends lost 3 bases and 1 base respectively, with 13 bases between them. This CDR3 reads CASSHQVLRSYEQYF. CDR3 nucleotides: TGCGCCAGCAGCCATCAGGTCCTCCGTTCCTACGAGCAGTACTTC.

CDR3 residues: CSVSFGGNQPQHF. As DNA, the CDR3 is TGCAGCGTTAGCTTTGGGGGGAACCAGCCCCAGCATTTT. V is TRBV29-1 and J is TRBJ1-5; possible D gene TRBD1, 5 bases. The CDR3 covers 13 residues. V was clipped by 5 bases and J by 7 bases, with 15 bases between them. Germline-derived CDR1 and CDR2 are SQVTM and ANQGSEA.

This chain joins TRBV19 and TRBJ2-1; 7 nucleotides agree with TRBD1. V lost 4 bases to trimming and J lost 2 bases; unmatched junction nucleotides: 2. Germline V gene sequence: CDR1 LNHDA, CDR2 SQIVND (reference sequence). The CDR3 contains 14 residues. The CDR3 is CASSNRGTYNEQFF. In DNA form, the CDR3 reads TGTGCCAGTAGTAACAGGGGTACCTACAATGAGCAGTTCTTC.

The chain recombines TRBV28 with TRBJ1-6; D is perhaps TRBD1 (6 bases). Per germline, CDR1 MDHEN and CDR2 SYDVKM. The CDR3 is 15 amino acids. The germline V and J ends were trimmed by 5 bases and 6 bases, with 14 bases remaining between them. The CDR3 reads CASSPSRGINSPLHF. Here the CDR3 DNA reads TGTGCCAGCAGTCCATCCAGGGGAATTAATTCACCCCTCCACTTT.

The chain is built from TRBV9 and TRBJ2-5; D may be TRBD1 (6 bases). CDR1 is SGDLS and CDR2 is YYNGEE in the germline V gene. The CDR3 covers 15 residues. Trimming cost V 5 bases and J 5 bases, with 19 bases left between them. CDR3 region: CASSPRGRGMETQYF. DNA for the CDR3: TGTGCCAGCAGTCCGAGAGGCAGGGGAATGGAGACCCAGTACTTC.

CDR3 sequence (DNA): TGTGCCAGCAGTTACTCTGGGGGGGGAGAGAACGAAAAACTGTTTTTT. Translation: CASSYSGGGENEKLFF. V is TRBV6-6 and J is TRBJ1-4; tentatively, D is TRBD1 (5 bases). Germline CDR1 MNHNY, CDR2 SVGAGI (reference sequence). This CDR3 has 16 amino acids. Deletions cut 0 bases from V and 8 bases from J, with 16 bases between.

The genes are TRBV28 and TRBJ1-1; D may be TRBD1 (5 bases). Trimming pared 3 bases from V and 1 base from J, leaving 18 bases between. Germline lookup yields CDR1 MDHEN and CDR2 SYDVKM. The length of the CDR3 is 17 residues. This CDR3 is CASSLPAYDRANTEAFF. The CDR3 DNA sequence: TGTGCCAGCAGTTTGCCTGCTTACGACAGAGCGAACACTGAAGCTTTCTTT.

CDR3 in amino acids: CAISEPGWLAGQETQYF. CDR3 nucleotides: TGTGCCATCAGTGAGCCGGGGTGGCTAGCGGGACAAGAGACCCAGTACTTC. The rearrangement joins TRBV10-3 to TRBJ2-5; 9 bases line up with TRBD2. The CDR3 extends over 17 amino acids. Germline values: CDR1 ENHRY, CDR2 SYGVKD. Unmatched junction bases numbered 9, after V lost 2 bases and J lost 2 bases.

The chain employs TRBV5-1 and TRBJ2-7; 9 bases align to TRBD1. CDR1 SGHRS and CDR2 YFSETQ come from the germline V gene. V gave up 3 bases and J gave up 1 base; unmatched junction bases: 5. This CDR3 contains 15 residues. The CDR3 loop is CASSWTGTGSYEQYF. The CDR3 DNA reads as TGCGCCAGCAGCTGGACCGGGACAGGGTCCTACGAGCAGTACTTC.

The rearrangement uses TRBV18 and TRBJ1-4, with D perhaps matching TRBD1 (5 bases). There are 13 residues in the CDR3. V was shortened by 3 bases and J by 16 bases, with 18 bases between the two germline ends. Germline V gives CDR1 KGHSH, CDR2 LQKENI. For the CDR3, the DNA is TGTGCCAGCTCACCCGCGACAGACCAGAAAGGGTTTTTT. Encoded protein: CASSPATDQKGFF.

The chain couples TRBV9 to TRBJ2-1; 9 nucleotides agree with TRBD1. V shed 1 base, J shed 8 bases, and the junction held 4 bases outside the gene matches. Per the germline V gene, CDR1 is SGDLS and CDR2 is YYNGEE. This CDR3 contains 14 residues. The CDR3 loop is CASSVLTGGDEQFF. The CDR3 bases are TGTGCCAGCAGCGTATTGACAGGGGGGGATGAGCAGTTCTTC.

The chain has TRBV27 and TRBJ2-7, with 7 bases fitting TRBD2. From germline, CDR1 is MNHEY and CDR2 SMNVEV (reference sequence). The length of the CDR3 is 15 residues. V dropped 4 bases and J dropped 4; count of bases not matched to a gene: 10. CDR3 in amino acids: CASSSGGGPWYEQYF. DNA for the CDR3: TGTGCCAGCAGTTCTGGGGGAGGGCCTTGGTACGAGCAGTACTTC.

The J gene is TRBJ2-1, the V gene TRBV7-7; 8 nucleotides agree with TRBD1. This CDR3 contains 16 residues. After removal of 5 bases from V and 2 bases from J, the junction contained 8 bases not matched to a gene. Germline values: CDR1 SSHAT, CDR2 FNYEAQ (reference sequence). For the CDR3, the DNA is TGTGCCAGCAGCCCCGGACAGGGATCCCCCTACAATGAGCAGTTCTTC. Protein product: CASSPGQGSPYNEQFF.

This clone has just a few counts. This chain joins TRBV4-2 and TRBJ2-2; 7 bases are shared with TRBD1. With 0 bases clipped from V and 6 bases from J, the junction kept 7 bases outside the gene matches. Germline V gene sequence: CDR1 LGHNA, CDR2 YNFKEQ. The CDR3 is made up of 16 amino acids. The CDR3 loop is CASSQERGQLAGELFF. The CDR3 DNA sequence: TGTGCCAGCAGCCAAGAAAGGGGACAGTTAGCCGGGGAGCTGTTTTTT.

J is TRBJ2-2 and V is TRBV5-4; 14 bases map to TRBD2. The CDR3 has 18 amino acids. Germline-derived CDR1 and CDR2 are SGHNT and YYREEE (reference sequence). The trim removed 3 bases at V and 4 bases at J, leaving 8 bases unmatched. The CDR3 here is CASSSGTSGRVGTGELFF. The CDR3 nucleotides read TGTGCCAGCAGCTCCGGGACTAGCGGGAGAGTTGGCACCGGGGAGCTGTTTTTT.

This clone showed up just once. This sequence joins TRBV7-2 and TRBJ2-6; 8 bases are shared with TRBD1. Trimming took 4 bases from V and 5 from J; bases not matched to a gene: 13. CDR1 and CDR2 from the germline V gene are SGHTA and FQGNSA. The CDR3 length is 18 residues. This chain's CDR3 is CASSSPGTGPFWANVLTF. CDR3 nucleotide sequence: TGTGCCAGCAGCTCCCCTGGGACAGGCCCTTTCTGGGCCAACGTCCTGACTTTC.

V gene TRBV2 combines with J gene TRBJ2-3, with TRBD1 matching 9 bases. CDR1 and CDR2 (germline): SNHLY, FYNNEI. There are 15 residues in the CDR3. V lost 8 bases to trimming and J lost 4 bases; unmatched junction nucleotides: 10. CDR3 sequence (DNA): TGTGCCAGCCTTCGTGGGACAGGGATCGCAGATACGCAGTATTTT. It is translated as CASLRGTGIADTQYF.

This chain links TRBV19 with TRBJ2-7; D may be TRBD2 (5 bases). This CDR3 spans 16 amino acids. The V end lost 5 bases, the J end lost 2 bases, and 19 bases lay between the germline ends. Germline CDR1 reads LNHDA; CDR2 reads SQIVND (reference sequence). CDR3 DNA sequence: TGTGCCAGTAGTCCCCGGGGTCGGGGTCTAACCTACGAGCAGTACTTC. Amino acid sequence: CASSPRGRGLTYEQYF.

The chain recombines TRBV18 with TRBJ1-1; D is ambiguous. There are 14 residues in the CDR3. Germline assignment: CDR1 KGHSH and CDR2 LQKENI. V lost 0 bases and J lost 2, with 7 bases in between. CDR3 protein: CASSPPFPNTEAFF. The DNA of the CDR3 is TGTGCCAGCTCACCACCGTTTCCAAACACTGAAGCTTTCTTT.